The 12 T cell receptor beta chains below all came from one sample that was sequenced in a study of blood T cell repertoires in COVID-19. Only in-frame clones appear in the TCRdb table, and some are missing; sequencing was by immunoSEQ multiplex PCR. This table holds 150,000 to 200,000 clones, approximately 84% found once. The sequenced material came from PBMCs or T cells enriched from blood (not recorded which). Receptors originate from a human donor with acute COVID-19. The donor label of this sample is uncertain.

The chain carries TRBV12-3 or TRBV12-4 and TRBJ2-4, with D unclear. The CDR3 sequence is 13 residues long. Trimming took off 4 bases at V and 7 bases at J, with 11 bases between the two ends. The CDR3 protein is CASSSPPGNIQYF. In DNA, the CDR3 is TGTGCCAGCAGTTCACCCCCCGGGAACATTCAGTACTTC.

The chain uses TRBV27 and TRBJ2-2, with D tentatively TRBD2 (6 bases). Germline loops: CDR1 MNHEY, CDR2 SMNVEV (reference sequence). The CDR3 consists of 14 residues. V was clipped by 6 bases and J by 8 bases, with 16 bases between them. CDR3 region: CASSPGLPTGELFF. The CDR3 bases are TGTGCCAGCAGCCCAGGACTACCTACGGGGGAGCTGTTTTTT.

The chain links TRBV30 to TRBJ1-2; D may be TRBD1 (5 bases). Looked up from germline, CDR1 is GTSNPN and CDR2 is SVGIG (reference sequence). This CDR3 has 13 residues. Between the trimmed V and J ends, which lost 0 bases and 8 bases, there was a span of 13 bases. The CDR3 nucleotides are TGTGCCTGGAGTGTTCTAGGGGCGCGGGGCTACACCTTC. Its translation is CAWSVLGARGYTF.

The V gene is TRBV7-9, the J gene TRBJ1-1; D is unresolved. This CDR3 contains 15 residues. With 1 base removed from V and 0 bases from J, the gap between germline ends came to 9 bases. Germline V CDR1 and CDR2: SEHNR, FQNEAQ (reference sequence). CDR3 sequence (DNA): TGTGCCAGCAGCTTAGGAGGGAACCTGAACACTGAAGCTTTCTTT. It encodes CASSLGGNLNTEAFF. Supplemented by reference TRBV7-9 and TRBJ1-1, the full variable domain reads DTGVSQNPRHKITKRGQNVTFRCDPISEHNRLYWYRQTLGQGPEFLTYFQNEAQLEKSRLLSDRFSAERPKGSFSTLEIQRTEQGDSAMYLCASSLGGNLNTEAFFGQGTRLTVV.

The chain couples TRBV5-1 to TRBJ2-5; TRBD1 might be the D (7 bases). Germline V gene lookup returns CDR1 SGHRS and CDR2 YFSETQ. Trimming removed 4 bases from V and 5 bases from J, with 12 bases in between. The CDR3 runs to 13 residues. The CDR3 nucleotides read TGCGCCAGCAGCGGTGCAGGGGGGGAGACCCAGTACTTC. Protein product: CASSGAGGETQYF.

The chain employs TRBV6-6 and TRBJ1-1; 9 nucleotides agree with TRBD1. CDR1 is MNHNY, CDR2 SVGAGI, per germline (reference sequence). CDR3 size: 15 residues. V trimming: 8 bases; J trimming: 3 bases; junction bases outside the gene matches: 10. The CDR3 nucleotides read TGTGCCAGCCTAATGAATGGACAGGGGCACACTGAAGCTTTCTTT. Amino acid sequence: CASLMNGQGHTEAFF.

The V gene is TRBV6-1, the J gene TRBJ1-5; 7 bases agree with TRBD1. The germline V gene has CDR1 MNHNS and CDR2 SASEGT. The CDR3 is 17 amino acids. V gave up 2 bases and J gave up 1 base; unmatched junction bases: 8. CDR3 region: CASSERYRGYSNQPQHF. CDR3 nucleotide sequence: TGTGCCAGCAGTGAAAGGTACAGGGGCTACAGCAATCAGCCCCAGCATTTT.

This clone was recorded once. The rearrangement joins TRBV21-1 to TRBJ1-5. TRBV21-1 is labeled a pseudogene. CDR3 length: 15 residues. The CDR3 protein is CASSKTAPGSGPQHF. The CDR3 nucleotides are TGTGCCAGCAGCAAAACCGCTCCGGGGTCAGGGCCCCAGCATTTT.

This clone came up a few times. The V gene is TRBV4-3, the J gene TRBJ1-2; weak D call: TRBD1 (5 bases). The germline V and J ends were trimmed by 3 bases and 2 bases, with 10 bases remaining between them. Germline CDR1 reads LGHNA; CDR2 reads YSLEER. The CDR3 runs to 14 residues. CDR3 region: CASSQQGSNYGYTF. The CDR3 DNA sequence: TGCGCCAGCAGCCAGCAGGGCTCAAACTATGGCTACACCTTC.

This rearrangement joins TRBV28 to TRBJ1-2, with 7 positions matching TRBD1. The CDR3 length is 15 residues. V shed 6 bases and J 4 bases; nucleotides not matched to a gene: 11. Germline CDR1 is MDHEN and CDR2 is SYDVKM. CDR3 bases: TGTGCCAGCAGCCAAGCCGGGACAGCCTTCTATGGCTACACCTTC. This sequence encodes CASSQAGTAFYGYTF.

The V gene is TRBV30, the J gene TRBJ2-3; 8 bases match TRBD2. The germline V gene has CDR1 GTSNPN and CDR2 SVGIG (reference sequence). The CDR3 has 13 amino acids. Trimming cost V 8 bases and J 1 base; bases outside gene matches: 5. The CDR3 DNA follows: TGTGCCCGAGCGGGGGATGGCACAGATACGCAGTATTTT. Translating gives CARAGDGTDTQYF.

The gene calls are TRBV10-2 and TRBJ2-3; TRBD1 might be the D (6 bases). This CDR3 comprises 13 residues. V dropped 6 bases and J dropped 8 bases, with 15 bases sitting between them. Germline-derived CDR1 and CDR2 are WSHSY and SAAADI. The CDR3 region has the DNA TGCGCCAGCAGAGACCGGAAAGGGGGTACGCAGTATTTT. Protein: CASRDRKGGTQYF.